This T cell receptor beta chain emerged from a study of cytomegalovirus exposure and HLA in healthy donors. At the level of the study: In terms of ancestry, the Caucasian-associated cluster contained roughly 80% of the approximately 380 genotyped donors. Study observations and caveats: Within a later analysis, the majority of CMV-associated TCR beta chains appeared HLA-restricted. There was a cluster of highly shared sequence variants that was likely a sequencing artifact. The analysis excluded some indistinguishable V segments, including TRBV6-2 and TRBV6-3.

This CDR3 has 16 amino acids. Germline assignment: CDR1 MNHEY and CDR2 SVGAGI. Trimming left V 2 bases short and J 6 bases short, with 16 bases between. PCR used 60 Vbeta primers and 13 Jbeta primers. Profiling relied on immunoSEQ multiplex PCR, and the TCRdb table lists in-frame clones only, not all of them. The repertoire holds approximately 150,000 clones, with over 75% as singletons. As to this clone: Its antigen remains unknown.

The chain recombines TRBV6-5 with TRBJ1-4; D is possibly TRBD1 (6 bases). This TCR was sampled from a man under 40 in good health and CMV-seropositive. Sample: PBMCs. This chain's CDR3 is CASSYIRGAMDEKLFF. The CDR3 DNA reads TGTGCCAGCAGTTACATCAGGGGCGCTATGGATGAAAAACTGTTTTTT.